This TCR beta chain was recovered during a study of T cell responses to AZD1222 COVID-19 vaccine (dated by TCRdb to the early 2020s). As for the study more broadly: A total of under 250 trial participants underwent TCR sequencing, of whom 200 to 220 had received two doses of AZD1222 and approximately 25 had received two doses of the MenACWY control vaccine. Trial participants were enrolled by age into 18-55, 56-69 and 70-plus year subgroups, with approximately 150, 28 and 58 TCR-sequenced participants respectively.

The CDR3 regions of human TCRbeta chains were analyzed by immunosequencing. The authors' analysis ran thus. TCRs in the repertoires were matched against a reference library of SARS-CoV-2-specific TCRs that had been generated with the MIRA antigen-specificity platform. Breadth was defined as the fraction of unique TCRs that were SARS-CoV-2-associated, and depth was defined as the fraction of total T cells that were SARS-CoV-2-associated. Each spike-specific TCR was assigned to its reactive spike region and to a CD4 or CD8 class using the MIRA data. Log10-transformed breadth and depth values were compared by one-way ANOVA with Sidak's multiple comparisons tests. This is the immuneACCESS table as TCRdb keeps it, with only in-frame sequences that have V and J called. A part of the clones is gone; compared with another copy, unresolved V genes explain less than half, and the rest is unexplained. V and J calls and clone size are those listed in that table; D and trimming were worked out from the DNA. Across this sample there are about 73,000 clones, with approximately 87% seen only once. Together, the top ten hold around 1.4% of the sample.

Trimming costs V 6 bases and J 3 bases, and their ends lie 13 bases apart. The CDR3 starts with the cysteine, ends with the phenylalanine, and has 14 residues. Just CDR3 DNA is preserved here, 42 bases in frame from base 1. CDR1 and CDR2 are drawn from the germline V gene (reference sequence): LNHDA, SQIVND. In light of the paper, this sample's time point label describes: about 28 days (+/-7) after the second vaccine dose. AZD1222 recipients with second doses at about 4 weeks or about 12 weeks were pooled, because spike-specific TCR depth and breadth did not differ between schedules. The vaccinee samples were drawn from two UK trials, COV001 and COV002, one of which was a single-blind randomized controlled phase 2/3 trial testing AZD1222 (ChAdOx1 nCoV-19) in healthy adults. Trial participant PBMC samples were collected at day 0 and day 28 after the second dose for TCRbeta chain sequencing. Findings and caveats that apply to the study as a whole: Because no samples from the day 14 peak response were available, repertoires could be characterized only after the peak T cell response. A significant rise in spike-specific TCR breadth and depth was observed after two AZD1222 doses relative to day 0 and relative to MenACWY recipients. Most participants were white British and females outnumbered males, and the authors suggested that clonal diversity may have been underestimated. The 56-69-year group was small, and its depth increase did not reach significance, likely because of low power. The vaccine-associated CD4 TCRs covered the entire spike protein, and the dominant responses fell in regions 160-218 and 743-854. Reportedly, almost half of the unique spike-specific TCRs recognized epitopes lying outside the regions that are mutated in the B.1.351 and B.1.1.7 variants. Conclusions about previously exposed vaccinees are limited, since just a handful of AZD1222 recipients were seropositive for SARS-CoV-2 at baseline.

Concerning this clone: Its antigen is not yet known. No base quality information exists; no much larger clone differs at one position.

This receptor chain uses TRBV19 and TRBJ2-3; the D gene is unclear. The specimen comprised peripheral blood, sampled 28 days after the second AZD1222 dose. The clonotype comes from an adult who received the AZD1222 COVID-19 vaccine. In nucleotides, the sequence is TGTGCCAGTAGCCCGCGAGGTAGAACAGATACGCAGTATTTT. Translation gives CASSPRGRTDTQYF.